This T cell receptor (beta chain) was retrieved from a study of CD8+ T cells in alopecia areata. Study results and limitations: Administration of tofacitinib significantly diminished scalp clonality and expanded CD8+ clones within the top 100.

RNA extraction and reverse transcription yielded cDNA as sequencing template. Here immunoSEQ multiplex PCR was the method, and the copy in TCRdb shows in-frame clones only, minus some. The sample yields more than 150,000 clones, roughly 61% seen once. The treatment denotes: oral pan-JAK inhibitor, 5-10 mg twice daily. Comment on this clone: Its antigen is currently unknown.

The receptor was isolated from a human donor with alopecia areata. The specimen was CD8+ T cells sorted from blood, collected at week 24, from a patient treated with tofacitinib.

The CDR3 protein is CAIGGDQETQYF. The CDR3, as DNA: TGTGCCATCGGTGGGGACCAAGAGACCCAGTACTTC. The chain has TRBV10-3 and TRBJ2-5, with D uncertain. The CDR3 spans 12 residues. The ends were cut back, 8 bases at V and 0 bases at J, with 7 bases in the middle. Germline loops: CDR1 ENHRY, CDR2 SYGVKD.